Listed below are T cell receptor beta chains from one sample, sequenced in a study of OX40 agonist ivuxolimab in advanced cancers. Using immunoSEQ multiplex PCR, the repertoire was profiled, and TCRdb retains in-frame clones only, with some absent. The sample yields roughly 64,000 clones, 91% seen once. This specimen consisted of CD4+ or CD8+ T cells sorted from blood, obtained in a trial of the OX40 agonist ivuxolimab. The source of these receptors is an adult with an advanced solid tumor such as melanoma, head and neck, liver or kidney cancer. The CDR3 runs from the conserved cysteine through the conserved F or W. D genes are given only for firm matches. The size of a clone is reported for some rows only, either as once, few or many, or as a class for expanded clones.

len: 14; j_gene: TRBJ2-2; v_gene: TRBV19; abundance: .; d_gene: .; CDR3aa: CASRLGGNTGELFF; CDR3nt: TGTGCCAGTAGATTGGGGGGAAACACCGGGGAGCTGTTTTTT
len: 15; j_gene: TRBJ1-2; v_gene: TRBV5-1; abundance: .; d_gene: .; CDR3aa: CASSLDLGRGDGYTF; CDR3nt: TGCGCCAGCAGCTTGGATCTGGGGAGGGGAGATGGCTACACCTTC
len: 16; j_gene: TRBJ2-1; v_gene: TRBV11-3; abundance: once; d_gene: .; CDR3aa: CASSLASGSAINEQFF; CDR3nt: TGTGCCAGCAGCTTAGCTTCGGGCAGTGCCATCAATGAGCAGTTCTTC
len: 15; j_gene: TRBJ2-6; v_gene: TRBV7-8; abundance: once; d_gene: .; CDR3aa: CASSFTGFGANVLTF; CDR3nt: TGTGCCAGCAGCTTTACAGGGTTTGGGGCCAACGTCCTGACTTTC
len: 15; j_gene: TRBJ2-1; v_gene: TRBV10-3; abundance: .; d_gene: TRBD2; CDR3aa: CAISGAGGDYNEQFF; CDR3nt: TGTGCCATCAGTGGAGCGGGAGGGGACTACAATGAGCAGTTCTTC
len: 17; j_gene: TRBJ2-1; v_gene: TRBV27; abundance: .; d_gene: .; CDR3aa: CASSLNRPLNSYNEQFF; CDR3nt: TGTGCCAGCAGTTTAAACAGGCCCCTAAACTCCTACAATGAGCAGTTCTTC
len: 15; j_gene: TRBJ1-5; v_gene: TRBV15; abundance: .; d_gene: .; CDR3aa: CATSMPQAPRQPRHF; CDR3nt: TGTGCCACCAGCATGCCACAGGCCCCGCGGCAGCCCCGGCATTTT
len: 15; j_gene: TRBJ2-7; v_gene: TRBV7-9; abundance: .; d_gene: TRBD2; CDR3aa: CASSSNSGLAGEQYF; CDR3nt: TGTGCCAGCAGCTCAAACTCGGGACTAGCGGGAGAGCAGTACTTC
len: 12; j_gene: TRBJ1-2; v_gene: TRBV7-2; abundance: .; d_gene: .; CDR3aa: CASSLVKGDYTF; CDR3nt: TGTGCCAGCAGCTTAGTTAAGGGAGACTACACCTTC
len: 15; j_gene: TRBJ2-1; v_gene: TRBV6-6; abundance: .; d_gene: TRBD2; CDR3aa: CASSSGTSGRDEQFF; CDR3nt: TGTGCCAGCAGCTCCGGGACTAGCGGGCGCGATGAGCAGTTCTTC
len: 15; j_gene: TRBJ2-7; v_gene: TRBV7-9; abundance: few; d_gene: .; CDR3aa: CASSLAGRNSYEQYF; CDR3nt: TGTGCCAGCAGCTTAGCCGGGCGTAACTCCTACGAGCAGTACTTC
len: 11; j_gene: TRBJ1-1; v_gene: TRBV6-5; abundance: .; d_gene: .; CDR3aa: CASNMGQGLFF; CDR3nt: TGTGCCAGCAACATGGGGCAGGGTTTATTCTTT
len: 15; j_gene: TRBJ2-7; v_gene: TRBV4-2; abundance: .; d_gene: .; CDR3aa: CASSQDPVGTYEQYF; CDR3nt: TGTGCCAGCAGCCAAGATCCCGTGGGTACCTACGAGCAGTACTTC
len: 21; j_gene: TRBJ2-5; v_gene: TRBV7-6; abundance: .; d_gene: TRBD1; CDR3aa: CASSLEGWAGGVRDPRETQYF; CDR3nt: TGTGCCAGCAGCTTAGAGGGGTGGGCAGGGGGCGTTAGGGACCCTCGAGAGACCCAGTACTTC
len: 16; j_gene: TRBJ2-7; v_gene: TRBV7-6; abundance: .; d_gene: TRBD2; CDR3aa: CASSLGGTSGVYEQYF; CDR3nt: TGTGCCAGCAGCTTAGGGGGGACTAGCGGGGTGTACGAGCAGTACTTC
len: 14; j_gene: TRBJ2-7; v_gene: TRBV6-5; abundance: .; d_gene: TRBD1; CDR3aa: CATQPGQGPYEQYF; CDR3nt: TGTGCCACCCAACCGGGACAGGGGCCCTACGAGCAGTACTTC
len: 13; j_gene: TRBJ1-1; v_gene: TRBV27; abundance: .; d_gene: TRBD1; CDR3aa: CASSFGTGAEAFF; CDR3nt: TGTGCCAGCAGTTTCGGGACAGGGGCTGAAGCTTTCTTT
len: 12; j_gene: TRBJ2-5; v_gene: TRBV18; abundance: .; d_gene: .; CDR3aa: CASSPEQETQYF; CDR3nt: TGTGCCAGCTCACCGGAGCAAGAGACCCAGTACTTC
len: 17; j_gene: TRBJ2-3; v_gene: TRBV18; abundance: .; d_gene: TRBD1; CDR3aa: CASSPPGTGGLADTQYF; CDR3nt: TGTGCCAGCTCACCACCCGGGACAGGGGGCTTGGCAGATACGCAGTATTTT
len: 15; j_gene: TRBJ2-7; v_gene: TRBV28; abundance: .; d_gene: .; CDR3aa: CASAESPGRSYEQYF; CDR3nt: TGTGCCAGCGCTGAGAGCCCGGGGCGCTCCTACGAGCAGTACTTC
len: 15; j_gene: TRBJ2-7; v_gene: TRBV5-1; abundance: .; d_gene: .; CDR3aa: CASSLGWRDSYEQYF; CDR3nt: TGCGCCAGCAGCTTGGGATGGCGAGATTCCTACGAGCAGTACTTC
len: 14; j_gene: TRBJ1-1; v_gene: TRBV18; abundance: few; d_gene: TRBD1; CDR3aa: CASSPGQGNTEAFF; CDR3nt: TGTGCCAGCTCTCCGGGACAGGGGAACACTGAAGCTTTCTTT
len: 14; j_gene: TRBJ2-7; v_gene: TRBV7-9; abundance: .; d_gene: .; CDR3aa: CASTSQGLILGQYF; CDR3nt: TGTGCCAGCACGAGCCAGGGCCTCATCCTGGGGCAGTACTTC
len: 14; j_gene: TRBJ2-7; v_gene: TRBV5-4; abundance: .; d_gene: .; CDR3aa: CASSLGGFSYEQYF; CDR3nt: TGTGCCAGCAGCTTGGGGGGATTTTCCTACGAGCAGTACTTC
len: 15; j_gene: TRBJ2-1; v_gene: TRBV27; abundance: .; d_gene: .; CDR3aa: CASRPDWSSYNEQFF; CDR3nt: TGTGCCAGCAGACCGGACTGGTCATCCTACAATGAGCAGTTCTTC
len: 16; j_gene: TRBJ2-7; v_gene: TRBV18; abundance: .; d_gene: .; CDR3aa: CASSPLHQRESYEQYF; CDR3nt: TGTGCCAGCTCACCGCTACACCAGAGAGAGTCCTACGAGCAGTACTTC
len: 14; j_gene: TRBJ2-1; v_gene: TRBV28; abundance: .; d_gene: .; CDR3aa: CASGSGPSYNEQFF; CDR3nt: TGTGCCAGCGGATCAGGGCCCTCCTACAATGAGCAGTTCTTC
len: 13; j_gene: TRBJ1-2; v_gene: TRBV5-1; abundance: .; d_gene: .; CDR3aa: CASSLDGNYGYTF; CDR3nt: TGCGCCAGCAGCTTGGACGGCAACTATGGCTACACCTTC
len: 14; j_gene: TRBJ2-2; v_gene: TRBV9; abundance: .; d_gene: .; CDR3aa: CASSGGLEAGELFF; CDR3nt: TGTGCCAGCAGCGGGGGTCTGGAGGCCGGGGAGCTGTTTTTT
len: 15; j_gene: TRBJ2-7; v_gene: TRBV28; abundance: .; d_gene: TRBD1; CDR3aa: CASRPAGTGTYEQYF; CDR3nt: TGTGCCAGCAGACCCGCCGGGACAGGTACCTACGAGCAGTACTTC
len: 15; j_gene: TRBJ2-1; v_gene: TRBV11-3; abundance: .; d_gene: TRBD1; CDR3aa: CASSAGQGDTNEQFF; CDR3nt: TGTGCCAGCAGCGCCGGACAGGGGGATACCAATGAGCAGTTCTTC
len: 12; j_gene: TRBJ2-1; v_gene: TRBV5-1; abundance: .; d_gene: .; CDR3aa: CASSRPGNPQFF; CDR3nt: TGCGCCAGCAGCAGACCGGGTAATCCGCAGTTCTTC
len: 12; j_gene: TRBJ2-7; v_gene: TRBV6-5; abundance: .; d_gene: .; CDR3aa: CASTTLTYEQYF; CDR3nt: TGTGCCAGCACGACATTAACCTACGAGCAGTACTTC
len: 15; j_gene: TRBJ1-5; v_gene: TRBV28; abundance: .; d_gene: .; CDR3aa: CASSRRKNSNQPQHF; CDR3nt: TGTGCCAGCAGCCGCAGGAAGAATAGCAATCAGCCCCAGCATTTT
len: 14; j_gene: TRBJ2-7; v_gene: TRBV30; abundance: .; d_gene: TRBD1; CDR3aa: CAWRGQGVTYEQYF; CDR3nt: TGTGCCTGGAGAGGCCAGGGGGTTACCTACGAGCAGTACTTC
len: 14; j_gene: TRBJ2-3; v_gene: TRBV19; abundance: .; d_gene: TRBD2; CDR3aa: CASRTSGNTDTQYF; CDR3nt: TGTGCCAGCAGGACTAGCGGGAACACAGATACGCAGTATTTT
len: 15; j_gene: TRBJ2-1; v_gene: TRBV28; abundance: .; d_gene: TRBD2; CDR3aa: CASRAGTSSYNEQFF; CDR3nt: TGTGCCAGCAGAGCCGGGACTAGCTCCTACAATGAGCAGTTCTTC
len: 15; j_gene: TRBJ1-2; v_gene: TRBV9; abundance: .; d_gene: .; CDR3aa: CASTEGEGGHYGYTF; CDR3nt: TGTGCCAGCACCGAGGGGGAGGGAGGCCACTATGGCTACACCTTC
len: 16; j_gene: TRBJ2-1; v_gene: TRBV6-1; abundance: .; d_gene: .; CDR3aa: CASSGIQVNSYNEQFF; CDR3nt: TGTGCCAGCAGTGGAATTCAGGTCAACTCCTACAATGAGCAGTTCTTC
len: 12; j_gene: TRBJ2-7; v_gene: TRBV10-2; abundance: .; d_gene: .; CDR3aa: CASSPTDYEQYF; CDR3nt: TGCGCCAGCAGTCCCACTGATTACGAGCAGTACTTC
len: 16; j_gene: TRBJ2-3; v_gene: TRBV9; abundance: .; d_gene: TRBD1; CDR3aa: CASSVVTGAYTDTQYF; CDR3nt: TGTGCCAGCAGCGTAGTAACAGGGGCCTACACAGATACGCAGTATTTT
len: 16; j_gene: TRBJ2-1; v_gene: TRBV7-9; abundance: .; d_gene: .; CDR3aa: CASSFLRGSSYNEQFF; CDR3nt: TGTGCCAGCAGCTTTTTGCGCGGGTCGTCCTACAATGAGCAGTTCTTC
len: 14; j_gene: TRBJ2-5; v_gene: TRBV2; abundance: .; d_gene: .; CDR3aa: CASSGGQYQETQYF; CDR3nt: TGTGCCAGCAGTGGAGGACAGTACCAAGAGACCCAGTACTTC
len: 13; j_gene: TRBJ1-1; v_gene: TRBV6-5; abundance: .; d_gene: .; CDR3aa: CASTDGGGIKAFF; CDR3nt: TGTGCCAGCACCGACGGGGGGGGAATAAAAGCTTTCTTT
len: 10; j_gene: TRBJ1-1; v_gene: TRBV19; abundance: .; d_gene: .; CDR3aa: CASMRTEAFF; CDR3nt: TGTGCCAGTATGAGGACTGAAGCTTTCTTT
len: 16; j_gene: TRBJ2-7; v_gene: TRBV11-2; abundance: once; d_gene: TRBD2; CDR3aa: CASSSLTFLAGAEQYF; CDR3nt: TGTGCCAGCAGCTCTCTCACGTTTCTAGCGGGAGCCGAGCAGTACTTC
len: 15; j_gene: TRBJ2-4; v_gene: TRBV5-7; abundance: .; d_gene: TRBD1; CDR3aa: CASSFRQGIKNIQYF; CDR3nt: TGTGCCAGCAGCTTTAGACAGGGGATCAAAAACATTCAGTACTTC
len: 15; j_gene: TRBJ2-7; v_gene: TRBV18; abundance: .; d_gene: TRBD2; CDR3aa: CASSLTGGKRHEQYF; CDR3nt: TGTGCCAGCTCACTGACCGGGGGGAAACGCCACGAGCAGTACTTC
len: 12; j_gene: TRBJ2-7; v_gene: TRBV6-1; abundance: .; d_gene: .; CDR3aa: CASSTWDYEQYF; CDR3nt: TGTGCCAGCAGTACGTGGGACTACGAGCAGTACTTC
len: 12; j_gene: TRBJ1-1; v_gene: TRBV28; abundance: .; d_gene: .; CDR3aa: CASSLSWTEAFF; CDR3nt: TGTGCCAGCAGTTTATCGTGGACAGAAGCTTTCTTT
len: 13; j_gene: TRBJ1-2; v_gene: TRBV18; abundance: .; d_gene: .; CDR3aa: CASSPSGLDGYTF; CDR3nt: TGTGCCAGCTCACCCTCCGGTCTGGATGGCTACACCTTC
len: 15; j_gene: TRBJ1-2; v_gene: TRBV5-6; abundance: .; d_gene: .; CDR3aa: CASSLGGSNNYGYTF; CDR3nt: TGTGCCAGCAGCTTGGGAGGGAGTAATAACTATGGGTACACCTTC
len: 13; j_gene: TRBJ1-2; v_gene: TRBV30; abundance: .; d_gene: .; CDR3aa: CAWSAGTTYGYTF; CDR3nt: TGTGCCTGGAGTGCTGGGACAACCTATGGCTACACCTTC
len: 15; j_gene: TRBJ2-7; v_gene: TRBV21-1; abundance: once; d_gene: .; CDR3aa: CASTPGTPNSYEQYF; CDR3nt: TGTGCCAGCACCCCCGGGACCCCAAACTCCTACGAGCAGTACTTC